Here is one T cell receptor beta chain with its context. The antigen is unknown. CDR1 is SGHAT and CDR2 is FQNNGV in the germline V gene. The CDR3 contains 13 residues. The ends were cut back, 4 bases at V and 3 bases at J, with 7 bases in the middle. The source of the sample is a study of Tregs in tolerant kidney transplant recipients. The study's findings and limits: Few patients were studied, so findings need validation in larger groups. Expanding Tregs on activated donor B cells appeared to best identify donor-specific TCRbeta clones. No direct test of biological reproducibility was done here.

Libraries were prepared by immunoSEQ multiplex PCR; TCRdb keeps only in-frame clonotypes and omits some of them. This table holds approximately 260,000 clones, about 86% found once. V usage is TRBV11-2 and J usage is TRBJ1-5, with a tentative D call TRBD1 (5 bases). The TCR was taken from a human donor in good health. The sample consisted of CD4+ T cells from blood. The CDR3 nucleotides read TGTGCCAGCAGCTGGGGCCACAATCAGCCCCAGCATTTT. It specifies CASSWGHNQPQHF.